This T cell receptor beta chain was sequenced during a study of STAT5B mutations in CD4+ large granular lymphocyte leukemia. Between the trimmed V and J ends, which lost 3 bases and 0 bases, there was a span of 18 bases. This CDR3 spans 18 amino acids. Germline-derived CDR1 and CDR2 are LNHNV and YYDKDF (reference sequence). For this clone: Its antigen remains unidentified.

General study findings and limits: Patient CD4-sorted repertoires looked more clonal than healthy CD4+ repertoires, even without putative leukemic clones.

Measured with immunoSEQ multiplex PCR; TCRdb has only the in-frame clones, and not every one. The sample has 20,000 to 25,000 clones; 70% to 80% are singletons. The sequence came from a human donor in good health. The sequenced sample was CD4+ T cells from blood buffy coats. The chain combines TRBV15 with TRBJ1-3; the D gene is possibly TRBD1 (5 bases). CDR3 coding DNA: TGTGCCACCAGCAGGGGAGGGGAAACCCTTCGCTCTGGAAACACCATATATTTT. Protein: CATSRGGETLRSGNTIYF.